Below are 24 T cell receptor beta chains sequenced from a single sample in a study of OX40 agonist ivuxolimab in advanced cancers. Produced via immunoSEQ multiplex PCR; TCRdb's table is partial and in-frame only. Counted here are roughly 100,000 clones, around 85% occurring once; the ten biggest clones make up 3% to 4%. Source: CD4+ or CD8+ T cells sorted from blood, taken in a trial of the OX40 agonist ivuxolimab. These receptors were obtained from an adult with an advanced solid tumor such as melanoma, head and neck, liver or kidney cancer.

The chain uses TRBV27 and TRBJ2-1; perhaps TRBD1 as D (6 bases). Germline CDR1 is MNHEY and CDR2 is SMNVEV (reference sequence). The CDR3 length is 12 residues. V was clipped by 0 bases and J by 9 bases, with 6 bases between them. The CDR3 DNA is TGTGCCAGCAGTTTATCAGGGGGTGAGCAGTTCTTC. This gives the protein CASSLSGGEQFF.

This clone was found a few times. CDR3 amino acids: CATTSWLASGDTGELFF. The CDR3 coding sequence is TGTGCCACCACTTCCTGGTTGGCTAGCGGAGACACCGGGGAGCTGTTTTTT. The genes are TRBV27 and TRBJ2-2; 7 bases match TRBD2. The V segment lost 10 bases and the J segment 3 bases; nucleotides outside the gene matches: 17. The CDR3 is 17 residues long. Per the germline V gene, CDR1 is MNHEY and CDR2 is SMNVEV (reference sequence).

The rearrangement joins TRBV19 to TRBJ2-3, with D perhaps matching TRBD1 (7 bases). V was cut by 6 bases and J by 2 bases, with 15 bases left in between. CDR1 LNHDA and CDR2 SQIVND come from the germline V gene (reference sequence). The CDR3 spans 15 residues. The DNA for the CDR3 is TGTGCCAGTAGCTTAGGACAGGACTACACAGATACGCAGTATTTT. Translating gives CASSLGQDYTDTQYF.

The chain combines TRBV27 with TRBJ2-1; 9 bases are a match to TRBD2. The ends lost 5 bases at V and 5 bases at J; junction bases unmatched: 16. Germline V gene data show CDR1 as MNHEY and CDR2 as SMNVEV (reference sequence). The CDR3 runs 18 residues. The CDR3: CASSRSTHRASGNNEQFF. The CDR3 bases are TGTGCCAGCAGTCGGTCGACCCACAGGGCTAGCGGGAACAATGAGCAGTTCTTC.

This chain uses TRBV4-1 with TRBJ1-2; TRBD1 agrees at 7 bases. This CDR3 is built from 15 residues. J gave up 1 base and V 3 bases, and 5 bases lay outside the gene matches. Germline CDR1 and CDR2: MGHRA and YSYEKL. The chain's CDR3 is CASSQVTGRNYGYTF. The CDR3 DNA reads TGCGCCAGCAGCCAGGTGACAGGGCGTAACTATGGCTACACCTTC.

This rearrangement joins TRBV5-4 to TRBJ2-7, with 7 positions matching TRBD1. Germline CDR1 is SGHNT and CDR2 is YYREEE (reference sequence). The CDR3 is made up of 15 amino acids. The V segment lost 1 base and the J segment 1 base; nucleotides outside the gene matches: 5. The CDR3 DNA is TGTGCCAGCAGCTTGCCAGGGGGAGAATCCTACGAGCAGTACTTC. It encodes CASSLPGGESYEQYF.

This sequence joins TRBV11-2 and TRBJ1-1; D is possibly TRBD1 (6 bases). This CDR3 is built from 17 residues. Between the trimmed V and J ends, which lost 1 base and 0 bases, there was a span of 15 bases. Germline CDR1 SGHAT, CDR2 FQNNGV. The CDR3 spells CASSLAPVGGLNTEAFF. DNA of the CDR3: TGTGCCAGCAGCTTAGCTCCAGTAGGGGGTTTGAACACTGAAGCTTTCTTT.

The V and J genes are TRBV18 and TRBJ2-7; weak D call: TRBD1 (6 bases). V lost 3 bases to trimming and J lost 0 bases, with 12 bases between them. The CDR3 is 15 residues long. The germline V gene encodes CDR1 KGHSH and CDR2 LQKENI. The CDR3 sequence is CASSPPGTLSYEQYF. As DNA, the CDR3 is TGTGCCAGCTCACCCCCCGGGACACTCTCCTACGAGCAGTACTTC. The full variable domain, in which reference TRBV18 and TRBJ2-7 provide the parts outside the CDR3, is NAGVMQNPRHLVRRRGQEARLRCSPMKGHSHVYWYRQLPEEGLKFMVYLQKENIIDESGMPKERFSAEFPKEGPSILRIQQVVRGDSAAYFCASSPPGTLSYEQYFGPGTRLTVT.

The rearrangement joins TRBV11-2 to TRBJ2-1; 8 nucleotides agree with TRBD1. This CDR3 region has 18 residues. V shed 4 bases, J shed 8 bases, and the junction held 19 bases outside the gene matches. CDR1 is SGHAT, CDR2 FQNNGV, per germline. CDR3 nucleotides: TGTGCCAGCAGCTCGATCAGGGGAATGGACAGGGATGGATATGAGCAGTTCTTC. This gives the protein CASSSIRGMDRDGYEQFF.

The chain employs TRBV6-6 and TRBJ2-7; TRBD1 matches at 12 bases. Germline V gene data show CDR1 as MNHNY and CDR2 as SVGAGI (reference sequence). The CDR3 has 16 residues. Trimming took 6 bases from V and 1 from J; bases not matched to a gene: 7. The CDR3 sequence: CASRTGQGALSYEQYF. The DNA for the CDR3 is TGTGCCAGCAGGACGGGACAGGGGGCACTGTCCTACGAGCAGTACTTC.

The genes are TRBV7-2 and TRBJ2-4; D may be TRBD2 (6 bases). Trimming left V 8 bases short and J 1 base short, with 15 bases between. CDR3 length equals 15 residues. CDR1 and CDR2 from the germline V gene are SGHTA and FQGNSA. CDR3 sequence reads: CASLLGTSAKNIQYF. The DNA for the CDR3 is TGTGCCAGCTTACTCGGGACTTCGGCCAAAAACATTCAGTACTTC.

J is TRBJ2-3 and V is TRBV7-2; TRBD1 matches at 8 bases. V was pared by 4 bases and J by 0 bases, with 3 bases of the junction left unmatched. CDR3 length equals 15 residues. CDR1 and CDR2 from the germline V gene are SGHTA and FQGNSA. The DNA for the CDR3 is TGTGCCAGCAGCTCGACAGGGGCTAGCACAGATACGCAGTATTTT. Its translation: CASSSTGASTDTQYF.

V is TRBV7-3 and J is TRBJ2-6; 14 nucleotides line up with TRBD2. The CDR3 is 17 residues long. The germline V gene has CDR1 SGHTA and CDR2 FQGTGA. Germline trimming cut 5 bases from V and 5 bases from J; bases unmatched to any gene: 5. DNA of the CDR3: TGTGCCAGCAGCCAGGGACTAGCGGGAGATTGGGCCAACGTCCTGACTTTC. It translates to CASSQGLAGDWANVLTF. Full variable domain (remainder filled in from reference TRBV7-3 and TRBJ2-6): GAGVSQTPSNKVTEKGKYVELRCDPISGHTALYWYRQSLGQGPEFLIYFQGTGAADDSGLPNDRFFAVRPEGSVSTLKIQRTERGDSAVYLCASSQGLAGDWANVLTFGAGSRLTVL.

The chain couples TRBV21-1 to TRBJ1-1. TRBV21-1 is classified as a pseudogene. The CDR3 sequence is 20 residues long. The CDR3 nucleotides are TGTGCCAGCAGCCCAAAAGGCGGTTGTAAAAGAGGTCTGAGGAACACTGAAGCTTTCTTT. It codes for CASSPKGGCKRGLRNTEAFF.

This clone was picked up one time. The gene calls are TRBV18 and TRBJ2-1; TRBD1 aligns across 9 bases. Germline V gene data show CDR1 as KGHSH and CDR2 as LQKENI. The CDR3 extends over 12 amino acids. With 6 bases clipped from V and 15 bases from J, the junction kept 9 bases outside the gene matches. The CDR3 sequence: CASSPGQGLWFF. The CDR3 DNA sequence: TGTGCCAGCTCGCCTGGACAGGGGCTTTGGTTCTTC.

The V call is TRBV5-1, the J call TRBJ2-1, with D perhaps matching TRBD2 (6 bases). This CDR3 is built from 12 residues. Trimming stripped 7 bases from V and 4 bases from J, with 9 bases between. Germline CDR1 and CDR2: SGHRS and YFSETQ. CDR3 nucleotides: TGCGCCAGCGGGGACTTATACAATGAGCAGTTCTTC. It codes for CASGDLYNEQFF.

This sequence joins TRBV18 and TRBJ2-3; a weak D match, TRBD1 (5 bases). The CDR3 sequence is 16 residues long. Between the trimmed V and J ends, which lost 3 bases and 2 bases, there was a span of 15 bases. CDR1 and CDR2 (germline): KGHSH, LQKENI. The CDR3 is CASSPTPGHNTDTQYF. The CDR3 coding sequence is TGTGCCAGCTCACCCACCCCAGGACACAACACAGATACGCAGTATTTT.

The V call is TRBV19, the J call TRBJ2-2, with TRBD2 matching over 8 bases. The length of the CDR3 is 16 residues. The germline gives CDR1 LNHDA, CDR2 SQIVND (reference sequence). V shed 4 bases and J 6 bases; nucleotides not matched to a gene: 10. In DNA form, the CDR3 reads TGTGCCAGTAGTAAGTTCTCGGGAGGGCCCTCCGGGGAGCTGTTTTTT. This codes for CASSKFSGGPSGELFF.

The chain employs TRBV7-9 and TRBJ2-6; TRBD1 aligns across 8 bases. The J segment lost 0 bases and the V segment lost 5 bases, leaving 9 bases of the junction unmatched. The CDR3 is 18 residues long. Germline lookup yields CDR1 SEHNR and CDR2 FQNEAQ (reference sequence). The CDR3 DNA reads TGTGCCAGCAGCAATTTCCAGGGGGCTATCTCTGGGGCCAACGTCCTGACTTTC. Encoded protein: CASSNFQGAISGANVLTF.

The V call is TRBV28, the J call TRBJ2-7; TRBD1 is a possible D gene (5 bases). The V end lost 3 bases, the J end lost 6 bases, and 15 bases lay between the germline ends. In germline, CDR1 is MDHEN, CDR2 SYDVKM. The CDR3 covers 14 residues. The CDR3 loop is CASSLRLTEGEQYF. For the CDR3, the DNA is TGTGCCAGCAGTTTGAGACTGACAGAAGGCGAGCAGTACTTC. Together with reference TRBV28 and TRBJ2-7, the CDR3 gives the full variable domain: DVKVTQSSRYLVKRTGEKVFLECVQDMDHENMFWYRQDPGLGLRLIYFSYDVKMKEKGDIPEGYSVSREKKERFSLILESASTNQTSMYLCASSLRLTEGEQYFGPGTRLTVT.

The chain links TRBV19 to TRBJ2-7, with TRBD1 matching 8 bases. The CDR3 loop spans 16 amino acids. V shed 3 bases and J 6 bases; nucleotides not matched to a gene: 13. Germline lookup yields CDR1 LNHDA and CDR2 SQIVND (reference sequence). As DNA, the CDR3 is TGTGCCAGTAGTATCGAGCACGGACAGGGCACTCTCGAGCAGTACTTC. This codes for CASSIEHGQGTLEQYF. Filled out from reference TRBV19 and TRBJ2-7, the complete variable domain reads DGGITQSPKYLFRKEGQNVTLSCEQNLNHDAMYWYRQDPGQGLRLIYYSQIVNDFQKGDIAEGYSVSREKKESFPLTVTSAQKNPTAFYLCASSIEHGQGTLEQYFGPGTRLTVT.

To note about this clone: Because the CDR3's place on the DNA is in doubt, the DNA is left out and the CDR3 is given as listed by TCRdb. The chain has TRBV9 and TRBJ2-1; no check of the table's D call, TRBD2, against the DNA was made. The germline V gene has CDR1 SGDLS and CDR2 YYNGEE. The CDR3 is made up of 11 amino acids, end residues included. This CDR3 reads CASSVATGSVF.

The J gene is TRBJ2-7, the V gene TRBV11-2; unclear D gene. With 2 bases removed from V and 0 bases from J, the gap between germline ends came to 11 bases. The germline V gene has CDR1 SGHAT and CDR2 FQNNGV. The CDR3 covers 15 residues. This CDR3 reads CASSLQDGSSYEQYF. CDR3 DNA sequence: TGTGCCAGCAGCTTACAGGACGGAAGCTCCTACGAGCAGTACTTC.

In this sample, this clone turned up once. The chain combines TRBV5-4 with TRBJ2-1, with D tentatively TRBD2 (7 bases). The germline gives CDR1 SGHNT, CDR2 YYREEE (reference sequence). Trimming left V 4 bases short and J 1 base short, with 18 bases between. There are 17 residues in the CDR3. The CDR3 nucleotides read TGTGCCAGCAGCATGGGGGGGGCCGTTTCTTCCTACAATGAGCAGTTCTTC. It specifies CASSMGGAVSSYNEQFF.